This T cell receptor beta chain was identified during a study of cytomegalovirus exposure and HLA in healthy donors. Study-level background: Out of about 360 genotyped donors, roughly 80% belonged to the Caucasian-associated ancestry cluster.

The PCR ran on 60 Vbeta and 13 Jbeta primers. Clones were read by immunoSEQ multiplex PCR, and TCRdb kept only the in-frame ones, dropping some. The sample lists approximately 100,000 clones, around 72% occurring once. J was trimmed by 2 bases and V by 6 bases; bases with no gene match: 8. Germline V gene lookup returns CDR1 MDHEN and CDR2 SYDVKM. The CDR3 is 16 amino acids. General study findings and limits: Looking again later, the authors saw that most CMV-associated TCR beta chains seemed HLA-restricted. It is likely that the observed cluster of highly shared sequence variants was a sequencing artifact.

Note on this clone: Its specificity is unknown.

Sequenced material: PBMCs. J is TRBJ2-2 and V is TRBV28, with TRBD1 matching over 8 bases. This TCR was recovered from a male donor in good health and CMV-seropositive. The CDR3 DNA follows: TGTGCCAGCAGCCAGGGGGACAGGCTCAACACCGGGGAGCTGTTTTTT. This encodes CASSQGDRLNTGELFF.